This T cell receptor (beta chain) was sequenced during a study of blood T cell repertoires in COVID-19. Study background: COVID-19 samples from acute and convalescent phases originated in the United States, Italy and Spain. In each case, the material was cDNA or gDNA derived from T cells, B-cell-depleted T cells, or PBMCs.

This clone was seen ten or more times. Generated by immunoSEQ multiplex PCR, the TCRdb table keeps only in-frame clones and is missing some. The sample includes fewer than 300,000 clones, around 90% of them seen just once. CDR3 length: 15 amino acids. V was pared by 5 bases and J by 4 bases, with 17 bases between. Germline assignment: CDR1 MNHEY and CDR2 SMNVEV (reference sequence). This rearrangement joins TRBV27 to TRBJ1-2; TRBD1 might be the D (6 bases). This sequence was found in a woman in her thirties or forties who had recovered from COVID-19. Sequences were obtained from peripheral blood. The CDR3 loop reads CASSGGGPYPYGYTF. The CDR3 DNA sequence: TGTGCCAGCAGTGGGGGGGGGCCCTACCCCTATGGCTACACCTTC.